One sample yielded the 3 T cell receptor beta chains listed below, sequenced in a study of identical twins. TCRdb recomputed calls from the 5' RACE reads with MiXCR, one row per CDR3 protein. The sample lists 1,800,000 or so distinct CDR3 sequences; less than 35% were seen once. Sequenced input: cord blood. The receptors here all came from a newborn girl in good health.

V is TRBV6-1 and J is TRBJ1-4, with D maybe TRBD1 (6 bases). Germline V gene lookup returns CDR1 MNHNS and CDR2 SASEGT. The CDR3 totals 14 residues. V was trimmed by 6 bases and J by 5 bases, leaving 13 bases between them. The CDR3 nucleotides are TGTGCCAGCAGGCTGACAGGATTCAATGAAAAACTGTTTTTT. Translation: CASRLTGFNEKLFF.

This clonotype was observed a few times. The rearrangement joins TRBV27 to TRBJ1-4; possible D gene TRBD1, 5 bases. V gave up 6 bases and J gave up 0 bases, with 11 bases separating them. The CDR3 length is 15 residues. Per the germline V gene, CDR1 is MNHEY and CDR2 is SMNVEV (reference sequence). In DNA form, the CDR3 reads TGTGCCAGCAGACCCCGGGGGGCAACTAATGAAAAACTGTTTTTT. Residues: CASRPRGATNEKLFF.

The table lists this clonotype with a few counts. The J gene is TRBJ2-7, the V gene TRBV12-3 or TRBV12-4; D is perhaps TRBD1 (6 bases). The CDR3 length is 15 residues. V lost 3 bases, J lost 8 bases, and 20 bases lay in between. DNA for the CDR3: TGTGCCAGCAGTTTCTCTAGGCAGGGGCTCGGGAAGCAGTACTTC. Its protein is CASSFSRQGLGKQYF.